A single sample is the source of the 13 T cell receptor beta chains below, sequenced in a study of T cells in Graves' hyperthyroidism and ophthalmopathy. Amplified TCR beta CDR3 regions came from RNA transcripts. Carried out on the TCR CDR3, a first-round RT-PCR used the HTBI primer set. TCRdb recomputed calls from the multiplex PCR reads with MiXCR, one row per CDR3 protein. Among some 600,000 distinct CDR3 sequences listed, roughly 14% were seen once. Input material: blood. The receptors were gathered from a woman aged 25-40 years with Graves' hyperthyroidism that later progressed to Graves' ophthalmopathy.

This chain links TRBV7-3 with TRBJ2-7; D remains unclear. Between the trimmed V and J ends, which lost 5 bases and 3 bases, there was a span of 14 bases. This CDR3 has 14 amino acids. Germline assignment: CDR1 SGHTA and CDR2 FQGTGA. CDR3 protein: CASSPWDSFYEQYF. DNA for the CDR3: TGTGCCAGCAGCCCCTGGGATAGTTTCTACGAGCAGTACTTC.

This clonotype was detected ten times or more. The rearrangement joins TRBV12-3 or TRBV12-4 to TRBJ1-4; the D gene is possibly TRBD1 (6 bases). V dropped 4 bases and J dropped 6 bases, with 18 bases sitting between them. The CDR3 spans 16 residues. The CDR3 nucleotides read TGTGCCAGCAGTTCCTCGACAGGTGGGGCGGATGAAAAACTGTTTTTT. This encodes CASSSSTGGADEKLFF.

There are many counts of this clonotype. This sequence joins TRBV29-1 and TRBJ2-3; weak D call: TRBD2 (6 bases). There are 14 residues in the CDR3. The germline V and J ends were trimmed by 2 bases and 5 bases, with 14 bases remaining between them. From germline, CDR1 is SQVTM and CDR2 ANQGSEA. CDR3 protein: CSVESGLAIDTQYF. The CDR3 DNA reads TGCAGCGTTGAATCTGGTCTAGCGATAGATACGCAGTATTTT.

The sample holds many counts of this clonotype. The gene calls are TRBV7-2 and TRBJ1-1; D gene ambiguous. Germline V gene lookup returns CDR1 SGHTA and CDR2 FQGNSA. The CDR3 covers 13 residues. V dropped 3 bases and J dropped 5 bases, with 10 bases sitting between them. The CDR3 reads CASSFWELTEAFF. As DNA, the CDR3 is TGTGCCAGCAGCTTTTGGGAATTGACTGAAGCTTTCTTT.

At least ten counts were recorded for this clonotype. The V and J genes are TRBV2 and TRBJ1-1; 7 nucleotides line up with TRBD1. This CDR3 spans 17 amino acids. Germline CDR1 is SNHLY and CDR2 is FYNNEI. Losses at the gene ends were 0 bases for V and 0 bases for J; bases not matched to a gene: 7. The CDR3 nucleotides read TGTGCCAGCAGTGAAGCGCGGGACAGCTACATGAACACTGAAGCTTTCTTT. As protein: CASSEARDSYMNTEAFF.

CDR3 sequence (DNA): TGTGCCAGCAGCCCAAGCGCCACCCAAGTGTACGATGAGCAGTTCTTC. Residues: CASSPSATQVYDEQFF. The genes are TRBV27 and TRBJ2-1, with unresolved D. The V gene's germline CDR1 is MNHEY and CDR2 SMNVEV (reference sequence). The V and J ends lost 6 bases and 8 bases respectively, with 23 bases between them. This CDR3 is 16 amino acids long.

V gene TRBV6-2 or TRBV6-3 combines with J gene TRBJ1-1, with a possible D match to TRBD1 (5 bases). Germline lookup yields CDR1 MNHEY and CDR2 SVGEGT. The CDR3 covers 13 residues. V gave up 9 bases and J gave up 5 bases, with 16 bases separating them. CDR3 loop: CASGDLGLTEAFF. The CDR3 DNA reads TGTGCCAGTGGGGACCTAGGGTTGACTGAAGCTTTCTTT.

This clonotype has at least ten counts. This rearrangement joins TRBV25-1 to TRBJ2-7; D is possibly TRBD1 or TRBD2 (5 bases each). This CDR3 spans 16 amino acids. Germline CDR1 is MGHDK and CDR2 is SYGVNS. V shed 3 bases and J shed 6 bases, with 21 bases lying between them. The chain's CDR3 is CASSDFPPGRGGEQYF. CDR3 bases: TGTGCCAGCAGTGATTTCCCCCCGGGACGGGGCGGCGAGCAGTACTTC.

The rearrangement joins TRBV18 to TRBJ2-1; D might be TRBD2 (6 bases). The CDR3 runs to 18 residues. V was clipped by 1 base and J by 0 bases, with 16 bases between them. Germline V lookup: CDR1 KGHSH, CDR2 LQKENI. CDR3 sequence (DNA): TGTGCCAGCTCACCACGGGGAATAGCGGCGAGCTCCTACAATGAGCAGTTCTTC. Its protein is CASSPRGIAASSYNEQFF.

The table lists this clonotype with many counts. The chain joins TRBV14 to TRBJ2-4, with D possibly TRBD1 on 5 matching bases. CDR1 and CDR2 (germline): SGHDN, FVKESK. The CDR3 has 14 residues. Deletions cut 4 bases from V and 9 bases from J, with 16 bases between. CDR3 in amino acids: CASSLPGLVGIQYF. The CDR3 DNA sequence: TGTGCCAGCAGCCTACCAGGGCTAGTGGGCATTCAGTACTTC.

This clonotype was seen at least ten times. The chain uses TRBV7-9 and TRBJ2-1; the D is unclear. V lost 5 bases and J 0 bases, leaving 5 bases between the germline ends. The CDR3 spans 13 residues. CDR1 and CDR2 (germline): SEHNR, FQNEAQ (reference sequence). DNA of the CDR3: TGTGCCAGCAGCGTACCCTCCTACAATGAGCAGTTCTTC. Its translation is CASSVPSYNEQFF.

The sample holds many counts of this clonotype. The V call is TRBV11-3, the J call TRBJ1-4, with 7 bases lining up with TRBD1. CDR3 length: 15 residues. V shed 3 bases and J 7 bases; nucleotides not matched to a gene: 8. Per the germline V gene, CDR1 is SGHNT and CDR2 is YENEEA. In DNA form, the CDR3 reads TGTGCCAGCAGCTTCACAGGGGTGAGCGGTGAAAAACTGTTTTTT. Protein product: CASSFTGVSGEKLFF.

V is TRBV12-3 or TRBV12-4 and J is TRBJ2-5; TRBD2 aligns across 7 bases. This CDR3 comprises 15 residues. After removal of 11 bases from V and 4 bases from J, the junction contained 16 bases not matched to a gene. The CDR3 region has the DNA TGTGCCGGCACCCTAGCGGCCATCGAGGGAGAGACCCAGTACTTC. It encodes CAGTLAAIEGETQYF.